The clone carrying this T cell receptor (beta chain) came up many times. This sample was taken from a study of human T cells and chemical hapten exposure. The CDR3 totals 13 residues. The V gene lost 1 base and the J gene lost 2 bases, with 6 bases spanning the gap. In germline, CDR1 is SGHRS, CDR2 YFSETQ. Described time point: pre-sensitization, week 0. Treatment indicated: therapeutic diphenylcyclopropenone sensitization with weekly scalp DPC. TCRdb re-analysed the RACE reads in MiXCR, keeping a single row per CDR3 protein. The repertoire includes approximately 60,000 distinct CDR3 sequences, approximately 10% of them detected once, and about 8.9% sits in the top ten.

Source: whole blood, taken in connection with sensitization to the hapten diphenylcyclopropenone (DPC). The receptor was derived from a man aged 35 to 55 with alopecia areata. Some clones in this sample may be carry-over from other donors' samples. The chain links TRBV5-1 to TRBJ1-2; D gene ambiguous. The CDR3 sequence: CASSLFSNYGYTF. As DNA, the CDR3 is TGCGCCAGCAGCTTGTTCTCCAACTATGGCTACACCTTC.